Each of the 30 T cell receptor beta chains below was sequenced from the same sample in a study of technical replicates of blood from several donors. Sequenced by immunoSEQ multiplex PCR; TCRdb stores in-frame clones only, minus some. The data show around 84,000 clones, with approximately 90% seen just once and around 0.25% held by the top ten. The sequenced sample was T cells isolated from PBMCs. The receptors here all came from a human donor in good health.

This chain connects TRBV5-5 to TRBJ1-2; tentatively, D is TRBD1 (6 bases). The V gene's germline CDR1 is SGHKS and CDR2 YYEKEE (reference sequence). V lost 4 bases and J 1 base, leaving 11 bases between the germline ends. The CDR3 runs 14 residues. The CDR3 loop reads CASSPDSFNYGYTF. DNA of the CDR3: TGTGCCAGCAGCCCGGACAGTTTTAACTATGGCTACACCTTC.

The chain is built from TRBV27 and TRBJ1-2, with D possibly being TRBD1 (6 bases). This CDR3 is built from 16 residues. Trimming removed 2 bases from V and 4 bases from J, with 17 bases in between. Germline V gene sequence: CDR1 MNHEY, CDR2 SMNVEV (reference sequence). In DNA form, the CDR3 reads TGTGCCAGCAGTTTAGGAGGGGGGGGGCCGTCCTATGGCTACACCTTC. Translation gives CASSLGGGGPSYGYTF.

This clone was found once. Relative to the germline gene, one junction end is altered; a read error may explain this. This chain uses TRBV6-6 with TRBJ2-7, with D perhaps matching TRBD2 (5 bases). CDR1 and CDR2 (germline): MNHNY, SVGAGI (reference sequence). This CDR3 has 16 residues. For the CDR3, the DNA is TGTGCCAGCAGTCGTCGAAACATCGGGATGTCCTACGAGCTGTACTTC. Translated, it gives CASSRRNIGMSYELYF.

This chain connects TRBV9 to TRBJ1-2; 10 bases line up with TRBD1. CDR3 length: 17 residues. The germline CDR1 and CDR2 sequences are SGDLS and YYNGEE. Germline trimming cut 5 bases from V and 3 bases from J; bases unmatched to any gene: 13. DNA for the CDR3: TGTGCCAGCAGGAGAGGACAGGGGGATTTAAGGTACTATGGCTACACCTTC. Translating it yields CASRRGQGDLRYYGYTF.

The rearrangement links TRBV7-3 to TRBJ2-2; D gene uncertain. Germline CDR1 reads SGHTA; CDR2 reads FQGTGA. The V end was cut by 5 bases, the J end by 7 bases, with 11 bases between. The CDR3 has 13 amino acids. CDR3: CASSPRVDGELFF. CDR3 DNA: TGTGCCAGCAGCCCCCGGGTTGACGGGGAGCTGTTTTTT.

V is TRBV9 and J is TRBJ2-1, with TRBD2 matching over 9 bases. CDR3 size: 15 residues. Germline V lookup: CDR1 SGDLS, CDR2 YYNGEE. Losses at the gene ends were 2 bases for V and 3 bases for J; bases not matched to a gene: 3. For the CDR3, the DNA is TGTGCCAGCAGCGTTAGCGGGGGAGGCTACAATGAGCAGTTCTTC. This encodes CASSVSGGGYNEQFF.

The CDR3 loop reads CASSIDLTGTGDSPLHF. As DNA, the CDR3 is TGTGCCAGTAGTATAGACCTAACCGGGACAGGGGACTCACCCCTCCACTTT. The chain couples TRBV19 to TRBJ1-6; 10 bases match TRBD1. CDR1 LNHDA and CDR2 SQIVND come from the germline V gene (reference sequence). The V gene end was trimmed by 0 bases and the J gene end by 10 bases; junction bases not matched to a gene: 9. The CDR3 has 17 amino acids.

The chain uses TRBV6-5 and TRBJ1-1, with TRBD1 as a possible D gene (5 bases). Per germline, CDR1 MNHEY and CDR2 SVGAGI. This CDR3 comprises 13 residues. V was trimmed by 5 bases and J by 6 bases, leaving 13 bases between them. CDR3 residues: CASSPGLSAEAFF. CDR3 in DNA: TGTGCCAGCAGTCCGGGACTCTCCGCTGAAGCTTTCTTT.

CDR3 nucleotides: TGCGCCAGCAGCCAAGATTGGAGTGCGGGAGAGGGGTCCTCCTACGAGCAGTACTTC. This sequence encodes CASSQDWSAGEGSSYEQYF. This chain connects TRBV4-1 to TRBJ2-7, with TRBD2 matching 7 bases. V lost 0 bases, J lost 0 bases, and 14 bases stayed unmatched. The CDR3 loop spans 19 amino acids. The germline V gene encodes CDR1 MGHRA and CDR2 YSYEKL.

V is TRBV19 and J is TRBJ2-2; 15 nucleotides align to TRBD2. The CDR3 is 20 residues long. The germline gives CDR1 LNHDA, CDR2 SQIVND (reference sequence). V was clipped by 1 base and J by 4 bases; unmatched bases: 10. The DNA of the CDR3 is TGTGCCAGTAGTATAGGGGGACTAGCGGGAGGAATCGGAGGCACCGGGGAGCTGTTTTTT. Amino acid sequence: CASSIGGLAGGIGGTGELFF.

This sequence joins TRBV29-1 and TRBJ2-3, with D tentatively TRBD2 (5 bases). Germline V gene data show CDR1 as SQVTM and CDR2 as ANQGSEA. The CDR3 has 13 amino acids. Trimming left V 4 bases short and J 0 bases short, with 8 bases between. The CDR3 bases are TGCAGCGTTGTCGGCGGGAGCACAGATACGCAGTATTTT. It codes for CSVVGGSTDTQYF.

The chain has TRBV11-3 and TRBJ1-1; tentatively, D is TRBD1 (6 bases). Germline V gene data show CDR1 as SGHNT and CDR2 as YENEEA. This CDR3 region has 13 residues. Trimming stripped 5 bases from V and 6 bases from J, with 13 bases between. The CDR3: CASSQGRGAEAFF. The CDR3 DNA sequence: TGTGCCAGCAGCCAGGGGAGAGGGGCTGAAGCTTTCTTT.

This clone was picked up one time. J is TRBJ2-7 and V is TRBV19; perhaps TRBD2 as D (5 bases). V was trimmed by 5 bases and J by 5 bases, leaving 19 bases between them. The CDR3 is 15 amino acids. Germline values: CDR1 LNHDA, CDR2 SQIVND (reference sequence). CDR3 coding DNA: TGTGCCAGTAGTCCACCGAGGTACGGGGTTGACGAGCAGTACTTC. Its translation is CASSPPRYGVDEQYF.

The CDR3 here is CASSLTGSFYGYTF. The CDR3 bases are TGTGCCAGCAGTTTAACAGGCTCTTTCTATGGCTACACCTTC. The V call is TRBV27, the J call TRBJ1-2, with a tentative D call TRBD1 (5 bases). V was clipped by 2 bases and J by 4 bases, with 11 bases between them. Germline V gene lookup returns CDR1 MNHEY and CDR2 SMNVEV (reference sequence). This CDR3 comprises 14 residues.

The chain is built from TRBV10-2 and TRBJ2-2; TRBD1 agrees at 11 bases. Trimming removed 6 bases from V and 4 bases from J; junction bases left unmatched: 1. Germline V gene lookup returns CDR1 WSHSY and CDR2 SAAADI. The CDR3 is 14 amino acids. Here the CDR3 reads CASRGTGGTGELFF. The CDR3 DNA reads as TGCGCCAGCAGAGGGACAGGGGGCACCGGGGAGCTGTTTTTT.

The chain uses TRBV5-8 and TRBJ2-1; 8 nucleotides match TRBD2. The length of the CDR3 is 15 residues. Germline assignment: CDR1 SGHTS and CDR2 YDEGEE. J gave up 1 base and V 2 bases, and 2 bases lay outside the gene matches. The CDR3 sequence is CASSFSGNSYNEQFF. For the CDR3, the DNA is TGTGCCAGCAGCTTTAGCGGGAATTCCTACAATGAGCAGTTCTTC.

V and J are TRBV5-1 and TRBJ2-7, with TRBD2 matching over 12 bases. This CDR3 is built from 16 residues. CDR1 SGHRS and CDR2 YFSETQ come from the germline V gene. J gave up 1 base and V 5 bases, and 7 bases lay outside the gene matches. In nucleotides, the CDR3 is TGCGCCAGCAGGAGAGGACTAGCGGGATTATCCTACGAGCAGTACTTC. Its protein is CASRRGLAGLSYEQYF.

The CDR3 nucleotides are TGTGCCAGCTCACCAGGGCAGGGGCGAGAGGAGCTGTTTTTT. Protein: CASSPGQGREELFF. The chain has TRBV18 and TRBJ2-2; possibly TRBD1 for D (6 bases). V shed 2 bases and J shed 10 bases, with 14 bases lying between them. This CDR3 has 14 amino acids. Germline CDR1 and CDR2: KGHSH and LQKENI.

The chain links TRBV6-5 to TRBJ1-3, with TRBD1 identical over 8 bases. The germline V gene has CDR1 MNHEY and CDR2 SVGAGI. V was clipped by 2 bases and J by 6 bases; unmatched bases: 3. The CDR3 spans 14 residues. CDR3 bases: TGTGCCAGCAGTTACACGACAGGGGAAAACACCATATATTTT. This codes for CASSYTTGENTIYF.

The chain has TRBV29-1 and TRBJ2-7; 9 nucleotides line up with TRBD1. The CDR3 has 15 residues. Germline CDR1 reads SQVTM; CDR2 reads ANQGSEA. V dropped 5 bases and J dropped 4; count of bases not matched to a gene: 12. The CDR3 nucleotides are TGCAGCGTTATACTAACAGGGGGCGACGAGTACGAGCAGTACTTC. It yields the protein CSVILTGGDEYEQYF.

The chain joins TRBV21-1 to TRBJ1-4; whether TRBD1, the table's D call, matches the DNA was not checked. TRBV21-1 is labeled a pseudogene. CDR3 length: 15 amino acids. Here the CDR3 reads CAAQGSLLWAEKLFF. DNA of the CDR3: TGTGCCGCACAGGGCTCTCTGCTATGGGCAGAAAAACTGTTTTTT.

This clone was found a few times. The chain is built from TRBV7-2 and TRBJ1-1, with D perhaps matching TRBD1 (6 bases). The ends were cut back, 4 bases at V and 4 bases at J, with 10 bases in the middle. The germline CDR1 and CDR2 sequences are SGHTA and FQGNSA. This CDR3 contains 13 residues. CDR3 DNA sequence: TGTGCCAGCAGCTCAAGACAGGCCACTGAAGCTTTCTTT. Its protein product is CASSSRQATEAFF.

CDR3 sequence reads: CAISGGGSNQPQHF. In nucleotides, the CDR3 is TGCGCCATATCTGGGGGGGGAAGCAATCAGCCCCAGCATTTT. The V and J genes are TRBV10-2 and TRBJ1-5; a weak D match, TRBD1 (5 bases). The germline V gene encodes CDR1 WSHSY and CDR2 SAAADI. Trimming removed 10 bases from V and 1 base from J, with 14 bases in between. The CDR3 spans 14 residues.

This clone was counted a single time. This chain joins TRBV7-2 and TRBJ2-3; 7 bases are a match to TRBD1. Germline lookup yields CDR1 SGHTA and CDR2 FQGNSA. The V segment lost 5 bases and the J segment 6 bases; nucleotides outside the gene matches: 11. The CDR3 spans 15 residues. CDR3 coding DNA: TGTGCCAGCAGCACCGGACAGGAGGTTTCGGATACGCAGTATTTT. It specifies CASSTGQEVSDTQYF. Variable domain in full (rest from reference TRBV7-2 and TRBJ2-3): GAGVSQSPSNKVTEKGKDVELRCDPISGHTALYWYRQSLGQGLEFLIYFQGNSAPDKSGLPSDRFSAERTGGSVSTLTIQRTQQEDSAVYLCASSTGQEVSDTQYFGPGTRLTVL.

This chain uses TRBV4-1 with TRBJ2-2; 16 nucleotides align to TRBD2. Germline values: CDR1 MGHRA, CDR2 YSYEKL. The length of the CDR3 is 18 residues. V lost 4 bases to trimming and J lost 5 bases; unmatched junction nucleotides: 7. The CDR3 coding sequence is TGCGCCAGCAGCCGCCCGGGACTAGCGGGAGGGCCTACCGGGGAGCTGTTTTTT. It codes for CASSRPGLAGGPTGELFF.

The gene calls are TRBV30 and TRBJ2-3; 8 bases fit TRBD1. The V segment lost 3 bases and the J segment 0 bases; nucleotides outside the gene matches: 2. The germline CDR1 and CDR2 sequences are GTSNPN and SVGIG (reference sequence). The CDR3 is 14 amino acids. In DNA form, the CDR3 reads TGTGCCTGGAGGAGGACAGGGAGCACAGATACGCAGTATTTT. It encodes CAWRRTGSTDTQYF.

The chain is built from TRBV18 and TRBJ2-1, with a weak D call TRBD1 (5 bases). The CDR3 consists of 13 residues. Trimming pared 2 bases from V and 7 bases from J, leaving 9 bases between. CDR1 KGHSH and CDR2 LQKENI come from the germline V gene. The CDR3 DNA follows: TGTGCCAGCTCACCAGCAGGGATGAATGAGCAGTTCTTC. Protein product: CASSPAGMNEQFF.

This chain connects TRBV4-1 to TRBJ1-5; a weak D match, TRBD1 (5 bases). CDR3 length: 14 residues. Looked up from germline, CDR1 is MGHRA and CDR2 is YSYEKL. V was pared by 6 bases and J by 3 bases, with 12 bases between. For the CDR3, the DNA is TGCGCCAGCAGACCTACAGGTTTCAATCAGCCCCAGCATTTT. It specifies CASRPTGFNQPQHF.

Here the CDR3 reads CASSPQGGEKLFF. The CDR3 coding sequence is TGTGCCAGCAGCCCCCAAGGAGGTGAAAAACTGTTTTTT. The chain combines TRBV4-2 with TRBJ1-4; D gene uncertain. Trimming shortened V by 4 bases and J by 7 bases, and 10 bases separated the two germline ends. The CDR3 totals 13 residues. CDR1 and CDR2 (germline): LGHNA, YNFKEQ.

The gene calls are TRBV25-1 and TRBJ2-1, with D maybe TRBD1 (6 bases). V was shortened by 5 bases and J by 0 bases, with 14 bases between the two germline ends. The CDR3 is made up of 16 amino acids. Germline assignment: CDR1 MGHDK and CDR2 SYGVNS. The CDR3 sequence is CASSTTTGFSYNEQFF. The CDR3 DNA follows: TGTGCCAGCAGTACGACTACAGGGTTCTCCTACAATGAGCAGTTCTTC.